This TCR beta chain derives from a study of blood T cells in healthy people across ages. With respect to this clonotype: What it binds is not known.

Study-wide results and limits: Any changes in expanded clonotypes were possibly confounded, as donor CMV status remained unknown.

The authors ran a second PCR of 7 to 11 cycles using a sample-barcoded 5' primer and a J-beta primer mix. TCRdb reanalysed the 5' RACE reads using MiXCR and keeps one entry per CDR3 protein. The table shows around 990,000 distinct CDR3 sequences, with approximately 38% occurring only once. This TCR derives from a young man in good health. Material for sequencing was blood.

In DNA, the CDR3 is TGTGCCCCGCGGGGGATCTCTAACTATGGCTACACCTTC. Residues: CAPRGISNYGYTF. This sequence joins TRBV6-5 and TRBJ1-2, with D possibly TRBD1 on 5 matching bases. The CDR3 covers 13 residues. The germline V gene encodes CDR1 MNHEY and CDR2 SVGAGI. With 11 bases removed from V and 0 bases from J, the gap between germline ends came to 13 bases.